This entry lists 24 T cell receptor beta chains sequenced from one sample in a study of blood T cells in healthy people across ages. Through a sample-barcoded 5' primer and a J-beta primer mix, a second PCR was run for about 7 to 12 cycles. TCRdb reprocessed the 5' RACE reads via MiXCR and lists one record per CDR3 protein. The sample consists of some 1.5 million distinct CDR3 sequences, 28% of them appearing once. Input material: blood. All receptors come from a woman aged 25 to 45 in good health.

This clonotype has a handful of counts. The genes are TRBV18 and TRBJ2-5; TRBD2 matches 10 bases. Germline V lookup: CDR1 KGHSH, CDR2 LQKENI. The V gene end was trimmed by 1 base and the J gene end by 3 bases; junction bases not matched to a gene: 2. The CDR3 contains 15 residues. The CDR3, as DNA: TGTGCCAGCTCACCACTAACTAGCGGGGAAGAGACCCAGTACTTC. Protein sequence: CASSPLTSGEETQYF.

This clonotype has at least ten counts. This rearrangement joins TRBV6-5 to TRBJ2-3; no definite D call. This CDR3 is 13 amino acids long. Germline V CDR1 and CDR2: MNHEY, SVGAGI. V lost 5 bases, J lost 4 bases, and 10 bases lay in between. In DNA, the CDR3 is TGTGCCAGCAGTCCAGGATCGCCAGATACGCAGTATTTT. It encodes CASSPGSPDTQYF.

This clonotype has ten or more counts. The chain employs TRBV7-2 and TRBJ2-7, with TRBD1 matching over 9 bases. This CDR3 is built from 17 residues. From germline, CDR1 is SGHTA and CDR2 FQGNSA. The V and J ends lost 1 base and 3 bases, in that order; junction bases with no gene match: 10. This CDR3 is CASSLDGTGYGVYEQYF. In DNA form, the CDR3 reads TGTGCCAGCAGCTTAGATGGGACAGGGTACGGGGTCTACGAGCAGTACTTC. Filled out from reference TRBV7-2 and TRBJ2-7, the complete variable domain reads GAGVSQSPSNKVTEKGKDVELRCDPISGHTALYWYRQSLGQGLEFLIYFQGNSAPDKSGLPSDRFSAERTGGSVSTLTIQRTQQEDSAVYLCASSLDGTGYGVYEQYFGPGTRLTVT.

This clonotype has a handful of counts. The V call is TRBV5-1, the J call TRBJ1-1; unclear D gene. The CDR3 loop spans 13 amino acids. Germline V gene lookup returns CDR1 SGHRS and CDR2 YFSETQ. Trimming removed 0 bases from V and 10 bases from J, with 13 bases in between. The CDR3 region is CASSLAGQSPAFF. Written as DNA, the CDR3 is TGCGCCAGCAGCTTGGCGGGCCAAAGTCCAGCTTTCTTT.

This clonotype was picked up a small number of times. With a much larger clone just one base away, this may be a read error. The genes are TRBV6-1 and TRBJ2-5, with 12 bases that match TRBD2. The ends lost 6 bases at V and 1 base at J; junction bases unmatched: 3. The CDR3 has 15 residues. Germline V gene lookup returns CDR1 MNHNS and CDR2 SASEGT. CDR3 in DNA: TGTGCCAGCAGGAGGACTAGCGGGGCCCAAGAGACCCAGTACTTC. Protein: CASRRTSGAQETQYF.

The gene calls are TRBV4-1 and TRBJ2-5; D gene uncertain. The CDR3 sequence is 13 residues long. Deletions cut 1 base from V and 3 bases from J, with 6 bases between. Germline lookup yields CDR1 MGHRA and CDR2 YSYEKL. The CDR3 region has the DNA TGCGCCAGCAGCCAAGCGTACAAAGAGACCCAGTACTTC. This sequence encodes CASSQAYKETQYF.

The V and J genes are TRBV21-1 and TRBJ1-2; the table's D call, TRBD1, was not checked against the DNA. TRBV21-1 has pseudogene status. The CDR3 is made up of 16 amino acids. CDR3 nucleotide sequence: TGTGCCAACAGCTCTATCGCCTCCGGGACAGGCTATGGCTACACCTTC. Translated: CANSSIASGTGYGYTF.

J is TRBJ1-4 and V is TRBV20-1; D gene uncertain. Germline values: CDR1 DFQATT, CDR2 SNEGSKA (reference sequence). V was shortened by 4 bases and J by 3 bases, with 6 bases between the two germline ends. The length of the CDR3 is 12 residues. The CDR3 DNA is TGCAGTGCTACCGGACCTAATGAAAAACTGTTTTTT. Amino acids: CSATGPNEKLFF.

The chain couples TRBV4-1 to TRBJ2-7; a weak D match, TRBD2 (7 bases). The V gene lost 0 bases and the J gene lost 7 bases, with 28 bases spanning the gap. Germline V gene lookup returns CDR1 MGHRA and CDR2 YSYEKL. This CDR3 is 19 amino acids long. CDR3 sequence (DNA): TGCGCCAGCAGCCAAGAATCGGTCAATACGGGGGGCCCTTTTAGGGAGCAGTACTTC. This gives the protein CASSQESVNTGGPFREQYF.

The chain has TRBV7-2 and TRBJ2-1, with 10 positions matching TRBD1. With 4 bases clipped from V and 10 bases from J, the junction kept 7 bases outside the gene matches. The CDR3 spans 14 residues. The germline gives CDR1 SGHTA, CDR2 FQGNSA. In nucleotides, the CDR3 is TGTGCCAGCAGCTCCGGGACAGGGGTAGGCGAGCAGTTCTTC. Residues: CASSSGTGVGEQFF.

This clonotype was counted at least ten times. The rearrangement uses TRBV10-2 and TRBJ2-1; 7 positions match TRBD1. The ends lost 0 bases at V and 13 bases at J; junction bases unmatched: 9. The CDR3 is 14 residues long. The germline V gene has CDR1 WSHSY and CDR2 SAAADI. The CDR3 bases are TGCGCCAGCAGTGAGTCGACAGGGAGCGGACTTCAGTTCTTC. Translated: CASSESTGSGLQFF.

Notes on this clonotype: Being one base from a much bigger clone, this may be a read error. The chain employs TRBV18 and TRBJ2-5; D may match TRBD1 or TRBD2 (5 bases each). The DNA end is more similar to TRBJ2-1, so the J call may be wrong. Germline-derived CDR1 and CDR2 are KGHSH and LQKENI. There are 13 residues in the CDR3. The DNA of the CDR3 is TGTGCCAGCTCAATTCGGGACCAAGAGACCCAGTTCTTC. Its translation is CASSIRDQETQFF.

The CDR3 coding sequence is TGCGCCAGCCCACCGGGACTAGCGGGGGGTTCGACCTACGAGCAGTACTTC. Protein sequence: CASPPGLAGGSTYEQYF. The rearrangement links TRBV5-1 to TRBJ2-7; 15 bases are a match to TRBD2. The V and J ends lost 7 bases and 2 bases, in that order; junction bases with no gene match: 10. CDR3 size: 17 residues. Germline values: CDR1 SGHRS, CDR2 YFSETQ.

This clonotype has just a few counts. CDR3 in amino acids: CASSRGQTAAETQYF. As DNA, the CDR3 is TGTGCCAGCAGTAGGGGTCAAACGGCGGCGGAGACCCAGTACTTC. The chain is built from TRBV6-5 and TRBJ2-5; D may be TRBD1 (5 bases). Per germline, CDR1 MNHEY and CDR2 SVGAGI. The CDR3 has 15 amino acids. Between the trimmed V and J ends, which lost 5 bases and 5 bases, there was a span of 18 bases.

This chain joins TRBV20-1 and TRBJ1-3; the match to TRBD1 covers 9 bases. Germline V gene lookup returns CDR1 DFQATT and CDR2 SNEGSKA (reference sequence). Trimming took 6 bases from V and 3 from J; bases not matched to a gene: 6. CDR3 length equals 14 residues. CDR3 amino acids: CSATYRGLGNTIYF. The CDR3, as DNA: TGCAGTGCCACCTACAGGGGGCTTGGAAACACCATATATTTT.

V usage is TRBV6-1 and J usage is TRBJ1-5; 10 nucleotides line up with TRBD1. In germline, CDR1 is MNHNS, CDR2 SASEGT. V lost 8 bases and J lost 0; bases outside the gene matches: 7. The CDR3 covers 16 residues. Here the CDR3 DNA reads TGTGCCAGCGGGGACAGGGGAAGGAATAGCAATCAGCCCCAGCATTTT. It codes for CASGDRGRNSNQPQHF.

V gene TRBV11-2 combines with J gene TRBJ2-3; D uncertain. The CDR3 is 16 residues long. The germline gives CDR1 SGHAT, CDR2 FQNNGV. Trimming removed 5 bases at V and 2 bases at J, with 17 bases between. CDR3 protein: CASSPQLPRNTDTQYF. The CDR3 DNA sequence: TGTGCCAGCAGCCCCCAACTACCCAGGAACACAGATACGCAGTATTTT.

V is TRBV9 and J is TRBJ1-2, with D maybe TRBD1 (6 bases). The CDR3 extends over 14 amino acids. Germline loops: CDR1 SGDLS, CDR2 YYNGEE. V lost 6 bases, J lost 8 bases, and 20 bases lay in between. CDR3 DNA: TGTGCCAGCACCGCAGGCGAGGGGGTGGGCGGCTACACCTTC. It codes for CASTAGEGVGGYTF.

This clonotype came up a few times. The CDR3 nucleotides are TGTGCCAGCAGTTCTACGATATATGGCTACACCTTC. This encodes CASSSTIYGYTF. The chain uses TRBV28 and TRBJ1-2; no clear D. This CDR3 comprises 12 residues. V was pared by 4 bases and J by 5 bases, with 8 bases between. Per the germline V gene, CDR1 is MDHEN and CDR2 is SYDVKM.

The chain recombines TRBV6-5 with TRBJ1-6; 7 bases align to TRBD1. The V gene end was trimmed by 2 bases and the J gene end by 5 bases; junction bases not matched to a gene: 3. The CDR3 consists of 15 residues. Per the germline V gene, CDR1 is MNHEY and CDR2 is SVGAGI. CDR3 sequence reads: CASSYGTEDNSPLHF. CDR3 DNA: TGTGCCAGCAGTTACGGGACAGAGGATAATTCACCCCTCCACTTT.

CDR3 DNA sequence: TGCAGCGCTGGGGGGCTTAGTTCCTACAATGAGCAGTTCTTC. It codes for CSAGGLSSYNEQFF. J is TRBJ2-1 and V is TRBV29-1; perhaps D is TRBD1 or TRBD2 (6 bases each). Germline assignment: CDR1 SQVTM and CDR2 ANQGSEA. Trimming removed 7 bases from V and 1 base from J, with 14 bases in between. The CDR3 totals 14 residues.

This clonotype was observed a handful of times. The chain joins TRBV20-1 to TRBJ2-5, with D possibly matching TRBD1 (6 bases). CDR1 and CDR2 (germline): DFQATT, SNEGSKA (reference sequence). This CDR3 contains 14 residues. The V and J ends lost 5 bases and 11 bases respectively, with 24 bases between them. The CDR3 nucleotides are TGCAGTGCTCCCCGTTTAAGGGGGAGCAATGAGCAGTACTTC. Its translation: CSAPRLRGSNEQYF.

The gene calls are TRBV7-3 and TRBJ1-1; 9 nucleotides agree with TRBD1. This CDR3 has 16 amino acids. CDR1 is SGHTA, CDR2 FQGTGA, per germline. The V gene end was trimmed by 5 bases and the J gene end by 6 bases; junction bases not matched to a gene: 13. The CDR3 here is CASSPNSRTGASEAFF. CDR3 nucleotide sequence: TGTGCCAGCAGCCCGAATAGCCGGACAGGGGCATCTGAAGCTTTCTTT. The entire variable domain, with the rest obtained from reference TRBV7-3 and TRBJ1-1, is as follows: GAGVSQTPSNKVTEKGKYVELRCDPISGHTALYWYRQSLGQGPEFLIYFQGTGAADDSGLPNDRFFAVRPEGSVSTLKIQRTERGDSAVYLCASSPNSRTGASEAFFGQGTRLTVV.

The chain uses TRBV9 and TRBJ2-7; 9 positions match TRBD2. The V gene's germline CDR1 is SGDLS and CDR2 YYNGEE. The V segment lost 0 bases and the J segment 7 bases; nucleotides outside the gene matches: 11. This CDR3 contains 16 residues. The CDR3 is CASSVEPRGRAGEQYF. The CDR3 region has the DNA TGTGCCAGCAGCGTAGAACCGCGCGGGAGGGCCGGGGAGCAGTACTTC.